The 27 T cell receptor beta chains in this list originate from one sample, sequenced in a study of blood T cells in healthy people across ages. Next came a second PCR, run for about 7 to 11 cycles, which used a sample-barcoded 5' primer along with a J-beta primer mix. TCRdb re-called the 5' RACE reads through MiXCR, storing one row per CDR3 protein. The sample has approximately 800,000 distinct CDR3 sequences; roughly 60% are singletons. Material for sequencing was blood. Receptors originate from a young man in good health.

This clonotype was observed a handful of times. Here the CDR3 DNA reads TGCAGCGCGGAGAGCGGGGGTACAGATACGCAGTATTTT. Its translation is CSAESGGTDTQYF. V usage is TRBV29-1 and J usage is TRBJ2-3; TRBD2 matches 8 bases. The CDR3 is made up of 13 amino acids. Germline V gene lookup returns CDR1 SQVTM and CDR2 ANQGSEA. The ends lost 7 bases at V and 3 bases at J; junction bases unmatched: 6.

The chain has TRBV27 and TRBJ2-7; 8 nucleotides match TRBD2. Trimming took 6 bases from V and 10 from J; bases not matched to a gene: 8. Germline V lookup: CDR1 MNHEY, CDR2 SMNVEV (reference sequence). This CDR3 region has 12 residues. CDR3 residues: CASRGGGLFQYF. CDR3 DNA sequence: TGTGCCAGCAGGGGCGGGGGGCTGTTCCAGTACTTC.

This chain connects TRBV29-1 to TRBJ2-7; D call uncertain. Germline-derived CDR1 and CDR2 are SQVTM and ANQGSEA. The ends were cut back, 5 bases at V and 3 bases at J, with 14 bases in the middle. The CDR3 contains 13 residues. The CDR3 sequence: CSVLLTSHYEQYF. DNA for the CDR3: TGCAGCGTTCTCCTCACATCTCACTACGAGCAGTACTTC.

The rearrangement links TRBV6-5 to TRBJ2-7; TRBD2 agrees at 7 bases. The end of the DNA aligns better with TRBJ2-5, so the J call may be wrong. This CDR3 is built from 13 residues. CDR1 is MNHEY, CDR2 SVGAGI, per germline. The CDR3 sequence is CASRAGPLRTQYF. CDR3 nucleotide sequence: TGTGCCAGCAGAGCGGGACCGCTCAGGACCCAGTACTTC.

This clonotype came up a few times. V is TRBV4-3 and J is TRBJ2-7; maybe TRBD2 (6 bases). V was cut by 1 base and J by 0 bases, with 19 bases left in between. CDR1 is LGHNA, CDR2 YSLEER, per germline. This CDR3 spans 18 amino acids. The CDR3 sequence: CASSQGVWGDSTSYEQYF. CDR3 nucleotide sequence: TGCGCCAGCAGCCAAGGAGTTTGGGGGGACTCTACCTCCTACGAGCAGTACTTC.

V gene TRBV20-1 combines with J gene TRBJ2-1; no clear D. There are 13 residues in the CDR3. The V gene's germline CDR1 is DFQATT and CDR2 SNEGSKA (reference sequence). With 0 bases removed from V and 0 bases from J, the gap between germline ends came to 3 bases. The CDR3 DNA sequence: TGCAGTGCTAGAGAGAACTCCTACAATGAGCAGTTCTTC. This translates into CSARENSYNEQFF.

This clonotype has only a few counts. The chain links TRBV20-1 to TRBJ2-7, with 9 positions matching TRBD2. The CDR3 covers 13 residues. Germline loops: CDR1 DFQATT, CDR2 SNEGSKA (reference sequence). V was pared by 7 bases and J by 5 bases, with 9 bases of the junction left unmatched. The CDR3 sequence: CSVIRASGDEQYF. DNA of the CDR3: TGCAGTGTTATTAGGGCTAGCGGGGACGAGCAGTACTTC.

The chain uses TRBV9 and TRBJ2-3; D not resolved. CDR1 and CDR2 (germline): SGDLS, YYNGEE. V lost 0 bases and J 8 bases, leaving 7 bases between the germline ends. CDR3 length equals 12 residues. The CDR3 loop is CASSVEWGTQYF. The CDR3 region has the DNA TGTGCCAGCAGCGTAGAGTGGGGTACGCAGTATTTT.

This clonotype was detected only a few times. The chain combines TRBV2 with TRBJ1-1; 8 nucleotides match TRBD1. Trimming cost V 6 bases and J 6 bases; bases outside gene matches: 6. Germline V gene lookup returns CDR1 SNHLY and CDR2 FYNNEI. The CDR3 is made up of 13 amino acids. The CDR3 DNA is TGTGCCAGCAGACAGGACAGGGAGGCTGAAGCTTTCTTT. Residues: CASRQDREAEAFF. Filled out from reference TRBV2 and TRBJ1-1, the complete variable domain reads EPEVTQTPSHQVTQMGQEVILRCVPISNHLYFYWYRQILGQKVEFLVSFYNNEISEKSEIFDDQFSVERPDGSNFTLKIRSTKLEDSAMYFCASRQDREAEAFFGQGTRLTVV.

This clonotype turned up a few times. The V call is TRBV28, the J call TRBJ2-3; the D call may be TRBD1 or TRBD2 (5 bases each). Germline-derived CDR1 and CDR2 are MDHEN and SYDVKM. V was clipped by 7 bases and J by 2 bases, with 13 bases between them. This CDR3 has 14 amino acids. The CDR3 coding sequence is TGTGCCAGCACCACGGACGGGACCACAGATACGCAGTATTTT. It is translated as CASTTDGTTDTQYF. Combining the CDR3 with reference TRBV28 and TRBJ2-3 gives the whole variable domain DVKVTQSSRYLVKRTGEKVFLECVQDMDHENMFWYRQDPGLGLRLIYFSYDVKMKEKGDIPEGYSVSREKKERFSLILESASTNQTSMYLCASTTDGTTDTQYFGPGTRLTVL.

This clonotype was detected only a few times. The chain combines TRBV7-6 with TRBJ1-4; TRBD1 aligns across 9 bases. There are 18 residues in the CDR3. Germline assignment: CDR1 SGHVS and CDR2 FNYEAQ. Trimming removed 3 bases from V and 0 bases from J; junction bases left unmatched: 8. This CDR3 reads CASSFGTGMIATNEKLFF. The CDR3, as DNA: TGTGCCAGCAGCTTCGGGACAGGGATGATTGCAACTAATGAAAAACTGTTTTTT.

This clonotype showed up just a few times. The CDR3 loop is CSVRRAAFYEQYF. The DNA for the CDR3 is TGCAGCGTACGACGAGCGGCCTTCTACGAGCAGTACTTC. The chain couples TRBV29-1 to TRBJ2-7, with D possibly TRBD2 on 5 matching bases. The CDR3 sequence is 13 residues long. Germline-derived CDR1 and CDR2 are SQVTM and ANQGSEA. Trimming cost V 6 bases and J 3 bases, with 15 bases left between them.

The V gene is TRBV18, the J gene TRBJ2-5; D unclear. The CDR3 spans 13 residues. CDR1 and CDR2 (germline): KGHSH, LQKENI. V lost 3 bases and J lost 7, with 12 bases in between. The CDR3 loop is CASSPPASRTQYF. The CDR3 DNA reads as TGTGCCAGCTCACCGCCGGCGTCTAGGACCCAGTACTTC.

The table lists this clonotype with a few counts. The rearrangement links TRBV12-3 or TRBV12-4 to TRBJ2-5; D perhaps matches TRBD2 (6 bases). The CDR3 contains 13 residues. V was pared by 4 bases and J by 5 bases, with 11 bases between. The CDR3: CASSWREGETQYF. The CDR3 DNA sequence: TGTGCCAGCAGTTGGCGGGAAGGGGAGACCCAGTACTTC.

This rearrangement joins TRBV6-5 to TRBJ2-5; D might be TRBD2 (6 bases). Trimming stripped 5 bases from V and 3 bases from J, with 10 bases between. CDR3 length equals 13 residues. Looked up from germline, CDR1 is MNHEY and CDR2 is SVGAGI. The CDR3 loop reads CASSNGLKETQYF. The CDR3 DNA follows: TGTGCCAGCAGTAATGGACTAAAAGAGACCCAGTACTTC.

The rearrangement uses TRBV7-9 and TRBJ2-3, with TRBD2 matching 9 bases. The length of the CDR3 is 15 residues. With 5 bases clipped from V and 5 bases from J, the junction kept 8 bases outside the gene matches. Germline-derived CDR1 and CDR2 are SEHNR and FQNEAQ (reference sequence). DNA for the CDR3: TGTGCCAGCAGCCGCGGGGGGGCTTCCGGAGATACGCAGTATTTT. Its translation: CASSRGGASGDTQYF. Full variable domain (rest looked up from reference TRBV7-9 and TRBJ2-3): DTGVSQNPRHKITKRGQNVTFRCDPISEHNRLYWYRQTLGQGPEFLTYFQNEAQLEKSRLLSDRFSAERPKGSFSTLEIQRTEQGDSAMYLCASSRGGASGDTQYFGPGTRLTVL.

In its sample, this clonotype was seen a few times. V usage is TRBV11-2 and J usage is TRBJ2-5, with D perhaps TRBD1 (5 bases). Trimming pared 6 bases from V and 0 bases from J, leaving 8 bases between. Germline lookup yields CDR1 SGHAT and CDR2 FQNNGV. This CDR3 has 13 residues. The CDR3 DNA reads as TGTGCCAGCAGTGACAGTTACCAAGAGACCCAGTACTTC. It translates to CASSDSYQETQYF.

This clonotype was detected a few times. The genes are TRBV20-1 and TRBJ1-5; D is uncertain. Germline assignment: CDR1 DFQATT and CDR2 SNEGSKA (reference sequence). The CDR3 covers 14 residues. The V end lost 5 bases, the J end lost 7 bases, and 18 bases lay between the germline ends. The CDR3 protein is CSAPNPTGVQPQHF. DNA for the CDR3: TGCAGTGCTCCTAATCCCACTGGGGTCCAGCCCCAGCATTTT.

This chain joins TRBV20-1 and TRBJ2-7; no reliable D call. The V gene's germline CDR1 is DFQATT and CDR2 SNEGSKA (reference sequence). This CDR3 comprises 15 residues. Trimming left V 7 bases short and J 3 bases short, with 22 bases between. The DNA for the CDR3 is TGCAGTGTCAGAGCTAGGACCCCGTCTCTCTACGAGCAGTACTTC. Protein sequence: CSVRARTPSLYEQYF.

The chain combines TRBV7-2 with TRBJ2-7; possibly TRBD2 for D (6 bases). The DNA end is a closer match to TRBJ2-5, so the J assignment may be wrong. The CDR3 consists of 15 residues. Germline loops: CDR1 SGHTA, CDR2 FQGNSA. CDR3 DNA: TGTGCCAGCAGCTTCGGGGGAGCGATGGGGGAGACCCAGTACTTC. Its translation is CASSFGGAMGETQYF.

V gene TRBV28 combines with J gene TRBJ2-2, with 7 bases that match TRBD2. The germline CDR1 and CDR2 sequences are MDHEN and SYDVKM. The V gene end was trimmed by 6 bases and the J gene end by 6 bases; junction bases not matched to a gene: 7. CDR3 length equals 14 residues. The CDR3 loop reads CASRSSGRPGELFF. In DNA, the CDR3 is TGTGCCAGCAGATCGTCCGGGAGGCCCGGGGAGCTGTTTTTT.

The DNA of the CDR3 is TGCAGTGCTAGGGTCCAAAGCAGGGGGGATGGGCAGTTCTTC. Amino acid sequence: CSARVQSRGDGQFF. The chain joins TRBV20-1 to TRBJ2-1; tentatively, D is TRBD1 (7 bases). Trimming cost V 3 bases and J 12 bases, with 21 bases left between them. From germline, CDR1 is DFQATT and CDR2 SNEGSKA (reference sequence). The CDR3 is made up of 14 amino acids.

The chain couples TRBV12-3 or TRBV12-4 to TRBJ2-1; TRBD2 matches 12 bases. V lost 5 bases and J lost 1; bases outside the gene matches: 3. The CDR3 sequence is 16 residues long. CDR3 amino acids: CASSHGTSGSYNEQFF. The CDR3 nucleotides are TGTGCCAGCAGTCACGGGACTAGCGGGTCCTACAATGAGCAGTTCTTC.

This chain connects TRBV4-1 to TRBJ2-1, with 8 bases that match TRBD1. The closer fit of TRBJ2-7 to the DNA end suggests the J call may be wrong. The CDR3 length is 14 residues. Germline V gives CDR1 MGHRA, CDR2 YSYEKL. The CDR3 region is CASSQQGARGEQYF. In nucleotides, the CDR3 is TGCGCCAGCAGCCAACAGGGGGCTCGGGGTGAGCAGTACTTC.

The chain has TRBV5-1 and TRBJ2-7; no clear D gene. Trimming removed 4 bases from V and 0 bases from J, with 17 bases in between. Germline CDR1 is SGHRS and CDR2 is YFSETQ. The CDR3 consists of 16 residues. The CDR3 nucleotides are TGCGCCAGCAGCCTCAGTATGGCGACGAGCTCCTACGAGCAGTACTTC. Translation gives CASSLSMATSSYEQYF.

The chain couples TRBV20-1 to TRBJ2-3, with D unclear. The CDR3 runs to 14 residues. Germline values: CDR1 DFQATT, CDR2 SNEGSKA (reference sequence). With 7 bases removed from V and 4 bases from J, the gap between germline ends came to 18 bases. In nucleotides, the CDR3 is TGCAGTGTTCTAAAGAGCTACGTGGCAGATACGCAGTATTTT. Translation: CSVLKSYVADTQYF.

This chain links TRBV27 with TRBJ1-6; weak D call: TRBD1 (5 bases). CDR1 is MNHEY, CDR2 SMNVEV, per germline (reference sequence). V lost 4 bases and J lost 10, with 11 bases in between. This CDR3 spans 13 amino acids. The CDR3 spells CASSSGPPSPLHF. The DNA of the CDR3 is TGTGCCAGCAGTTCGGGACCGCCATCACCCCTCCACTTT.